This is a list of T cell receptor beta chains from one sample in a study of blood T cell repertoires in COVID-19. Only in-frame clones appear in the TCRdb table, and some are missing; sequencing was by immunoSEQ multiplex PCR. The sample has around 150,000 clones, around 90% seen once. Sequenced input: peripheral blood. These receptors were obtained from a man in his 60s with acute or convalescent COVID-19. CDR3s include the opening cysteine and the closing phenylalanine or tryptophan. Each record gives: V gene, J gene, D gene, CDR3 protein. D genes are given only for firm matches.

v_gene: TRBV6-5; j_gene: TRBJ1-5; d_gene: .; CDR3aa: CASSLLNQPQHF
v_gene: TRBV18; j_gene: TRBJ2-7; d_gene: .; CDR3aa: CASSPFVAEAREQYF
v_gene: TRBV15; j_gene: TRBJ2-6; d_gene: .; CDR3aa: CATFSGQLSGANVLTF
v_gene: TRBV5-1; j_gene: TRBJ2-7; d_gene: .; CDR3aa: CASSLSGEAYEQYF
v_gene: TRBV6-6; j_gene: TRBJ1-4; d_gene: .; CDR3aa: CASISGGRYEKLFF
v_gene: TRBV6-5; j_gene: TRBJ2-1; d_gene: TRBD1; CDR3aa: CASSTDRASFNEQFF
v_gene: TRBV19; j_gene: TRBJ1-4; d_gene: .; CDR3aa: CASGERGGINEKLFF
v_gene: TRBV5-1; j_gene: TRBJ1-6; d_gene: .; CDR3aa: CASSPAESVASPLHF
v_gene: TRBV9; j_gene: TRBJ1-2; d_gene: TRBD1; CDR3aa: CASSVEDPARGRPGGYTF
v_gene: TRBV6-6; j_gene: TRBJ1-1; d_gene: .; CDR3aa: CASSYPRGTQGTEAFF
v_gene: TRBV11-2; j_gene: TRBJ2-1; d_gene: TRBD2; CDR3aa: CASSLVAGVYNEQFF
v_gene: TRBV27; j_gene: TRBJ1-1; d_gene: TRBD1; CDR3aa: CASSGGTAYTEAFF
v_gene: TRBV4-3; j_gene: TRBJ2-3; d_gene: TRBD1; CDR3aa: CASSLGTGGTDTQYF
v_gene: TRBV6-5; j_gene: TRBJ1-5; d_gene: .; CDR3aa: CASSQVPNQPQHF
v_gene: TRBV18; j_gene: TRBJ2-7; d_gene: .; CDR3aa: CASSPGRAGEQYF
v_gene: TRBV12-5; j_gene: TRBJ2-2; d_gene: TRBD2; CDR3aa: CASGFLAGANTGELFF
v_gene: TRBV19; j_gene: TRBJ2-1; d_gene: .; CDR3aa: CASSPGGTVSGEQFF
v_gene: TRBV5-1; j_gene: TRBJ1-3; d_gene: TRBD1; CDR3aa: CASSLDQGGPGNTIYF
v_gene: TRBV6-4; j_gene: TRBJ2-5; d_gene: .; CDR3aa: CASSEFPGQETQYF
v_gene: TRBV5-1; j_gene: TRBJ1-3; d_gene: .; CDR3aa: CASSEESTGNTIYF
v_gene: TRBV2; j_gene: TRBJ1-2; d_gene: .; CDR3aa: CASTPVGPYGYTF
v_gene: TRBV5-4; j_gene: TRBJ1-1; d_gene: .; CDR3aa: CASSSTTGNTEAFF
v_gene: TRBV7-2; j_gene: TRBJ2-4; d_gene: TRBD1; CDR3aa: CASSLEQGGSKNIQYF
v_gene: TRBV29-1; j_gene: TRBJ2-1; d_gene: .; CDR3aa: CSVFYNEQFF
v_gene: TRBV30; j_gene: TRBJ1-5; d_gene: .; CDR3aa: CAWSESQYREGSNQPQHF
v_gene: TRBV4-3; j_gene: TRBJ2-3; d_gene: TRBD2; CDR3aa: CASSRFQPGLAGIDTQYF
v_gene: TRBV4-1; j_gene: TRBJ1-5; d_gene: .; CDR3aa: CASSHEGSQPQHF
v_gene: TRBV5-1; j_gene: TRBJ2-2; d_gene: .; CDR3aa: CASTLQTHPGNTGELFF
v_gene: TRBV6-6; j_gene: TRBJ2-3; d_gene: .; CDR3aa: CASTTAADTQYF
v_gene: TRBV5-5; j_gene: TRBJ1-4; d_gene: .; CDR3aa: CASSTKIVATNEKLFF
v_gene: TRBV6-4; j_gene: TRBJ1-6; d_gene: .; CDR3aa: CASSRDIQSPPLHF
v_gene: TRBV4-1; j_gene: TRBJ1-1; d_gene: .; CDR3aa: CASSQWGATEAFF
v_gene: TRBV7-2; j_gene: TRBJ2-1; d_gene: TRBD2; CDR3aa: CASSLVRGDNEQFF
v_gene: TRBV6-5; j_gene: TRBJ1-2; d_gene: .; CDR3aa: CASEGLGGYTF
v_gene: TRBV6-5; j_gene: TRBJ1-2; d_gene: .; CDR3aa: CASSYSRPAQGYGYTF
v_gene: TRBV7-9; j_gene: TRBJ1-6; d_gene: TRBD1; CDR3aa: CASSPAGGQGTYNSPLHF
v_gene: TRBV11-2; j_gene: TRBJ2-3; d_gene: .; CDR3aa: CASSLSLGGTDTQYF
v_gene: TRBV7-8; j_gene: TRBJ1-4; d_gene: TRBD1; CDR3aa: CASSLARGYSNEKLFF
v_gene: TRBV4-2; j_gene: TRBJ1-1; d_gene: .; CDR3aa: CASNQPPEGTEAFF
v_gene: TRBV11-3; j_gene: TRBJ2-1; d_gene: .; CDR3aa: CASSLVSASSYNEQFF
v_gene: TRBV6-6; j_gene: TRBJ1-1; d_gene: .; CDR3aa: CASSYVEAFF
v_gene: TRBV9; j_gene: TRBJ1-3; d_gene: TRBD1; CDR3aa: CASSGGTGGPLPSGNTIYF
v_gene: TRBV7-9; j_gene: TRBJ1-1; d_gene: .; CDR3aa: CASNLEGTMNTEAFF
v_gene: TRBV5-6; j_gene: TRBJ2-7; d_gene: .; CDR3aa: CASNPGDSYEQYF
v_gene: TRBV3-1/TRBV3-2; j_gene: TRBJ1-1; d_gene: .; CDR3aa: CASSLGQTANTEAFF
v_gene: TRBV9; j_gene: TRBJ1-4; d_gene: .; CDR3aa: CASGQGWLGEKLFF
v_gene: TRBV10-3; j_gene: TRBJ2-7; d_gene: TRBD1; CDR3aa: CANTDRENEQYF
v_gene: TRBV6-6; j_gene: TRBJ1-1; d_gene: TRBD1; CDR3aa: CASSSAQTGTEAFF
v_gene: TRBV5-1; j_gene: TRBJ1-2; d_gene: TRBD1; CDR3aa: CASSQGQGRSYGYTF
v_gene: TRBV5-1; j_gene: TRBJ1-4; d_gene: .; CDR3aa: CASSAGTTNEKLFF
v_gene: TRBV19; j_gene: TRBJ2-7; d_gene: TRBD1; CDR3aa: CASSPIGQGGYYEQYF
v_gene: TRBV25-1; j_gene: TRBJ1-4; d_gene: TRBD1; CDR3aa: CASSKNRGQGEKLFF
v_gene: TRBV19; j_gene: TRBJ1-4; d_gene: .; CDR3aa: CASSINTGAANEKLFF